One T cell receptor (beta chain) is described in this entry. This entry comes from a study of cytomegalovirus exposure and HLA in healthy donors. Germline CDR1 is MRHNA and CDR2 is SNTAGT. V lost 4 bases and J lost 4; bases outside the gene matches: 9. The CDR3 loop spans 15 amino acids. Primers for the PCR totalled 60 Vbeta and 13 Jbeta. Assay used: immunoSEQ multiplex PCR; TCRdb lists only in-frame clones, some missing. This sample yields 200,000 or so clones, of which over 75% are seen a single time; 0.08% to 0.1% belongs to the top ten. The sequence was obtained from a boy under 10 years old in good health and CMV-seronegative. The chain uses TRBV6-4 and TRBJ2-7, with 8 bases aligning to TRBD1. The sample comprised PBMCs. CDR3 nucleotide sequence: TGTGCCAGCAGTGTAAGGGACAGGATAGAGTACGAGCAGTACTTC. Translating it yields CASSVRDRIEYEQYF.